A selection of T cell receptor beta chains follows, all from one sample in a study of T cell repertoires in cytomegalovirus infection. The antigens these receptors bind are not known. TCRdb re-derived calls from the reads in MiXCR, one entry per CDR3 protein. The sample includes 200,000 to 250,000 distinct CDR3 sequences, approximately 40% of them seen just once. This specimen consisted of CD8+ T cells from cultured PBMCs, obtained from culture after CMV antigen stimulation. These receptors all stem from a human donor in good health (CMV status not recorded). Some clones in this sample may be carry-over from other donors' samples. The CDR3 runs from the conserved cysteine through the conserved F or W. D genes are given only for firm matches. For some rows the clone size is stated as once, few or many, or as a class when expanded; others skip it.

j_call: TRBJ2-1; clone_size: NA; cdr3_length: 13; v_call: TRBV27; d_call: NA; cdr3_aa: CASSLSGFNEQFF; cdr3_nt: TGTGCCAGCAGTTTATCTGGGTTCAATGAGCAGTTCTTC
j_call: TRBJ1-5; clone_size: once; cdr3_length: 16; v_call: TRBV4-2; d_call: NA; cdr3_aa: CASSQEWPPSDQPQHF; cdr3_nt: TGTGCCAGCAGCCAAGAGTGGCCGCCGTCCGATCAGCCCCAGCATTTT
j_call: TRBJ1-1; clone_size: few; cdr3_length: 12; v_call: TRBV19; d_call: NA; cdr3_aa: CASFGVNTEAFF; cdr3_nt: TGTGCCAGTTTCGGTGTGAACACTGAAGCTTTCTTT
j_call: TRBJ2-7; clone_size: NA; cdr3_length: 14; v_call: TRBV28; d_call: NA; cdr3_aa: CASSQEIGPYEQYF; cdr3_nt: TGTGCCAGCAGCCAAGAGATCGGTCCCTACGAGCAGTACTTC
j_call: TRBJ1-1; clone_size: NA; cdr3_length: 14; v_call: TRBV7-2; d_call: NA; cdr3_aa: CASSPGVRGTEAFF; cdr3_nt: TGTGCCAGCAGCCCGGGGGTTCGAGGCACTGAAGCTTTCTTT
j_call: TRBJ2-3; clone_size: NA; cdr3_length: 17; v_call: TRBV15; d_call: NA; cdr3_aa: CATSSGSSRGSTDTQYF; cdr3_nt: TGTGCCACCAGCTCGGGTTCGTCCCGAGGAAGCACAGATACGCAGTATTTT
j_call: TRBJ1-1; clone_size: NA; cdr3_length: 14; v_call: TRBV7-9; d_call: NA; cdr3_aa: CASRSLQGSTEAFF; cdr3_nt: TGTGCCAGCAGATCACTCCAGGGGAGTACTGAAGCTTTCTTT
j_call: TRBJ1-2; clone_size: few; cdr3_length: 12; v_call: TRBV2; d_call: NA; cdr3_aa: CASSYWGNGYTF; cdr3_nt: TGTGCCAGCAGCTACTGGGGGAATGGTTACACCTTC
j_call: TRBJ2-7; clone_size: few; cdr3_length: 18; v_call: TRBV15; d_call: TRBD2; cdr3_aa: CATSRVLGTSGSRLEQYF; cdr3_nt: TGTGCCACCAGCAGAGTCCTAGGGACTAGCGGGAGCCGTCTCGAGCAGTACTTC
j_call: TRBJ2-7; clone_size: few; cdr3_length: 16; v_call: TRBV7-9; d_call: TRBD1; cdr3_aa: CASSLLEGQGTHEQYF; cdr3_nt: TGTGCCAGCAGCTTACTGGAGGGACAGGGGACCCACGAGCAGTACTTC